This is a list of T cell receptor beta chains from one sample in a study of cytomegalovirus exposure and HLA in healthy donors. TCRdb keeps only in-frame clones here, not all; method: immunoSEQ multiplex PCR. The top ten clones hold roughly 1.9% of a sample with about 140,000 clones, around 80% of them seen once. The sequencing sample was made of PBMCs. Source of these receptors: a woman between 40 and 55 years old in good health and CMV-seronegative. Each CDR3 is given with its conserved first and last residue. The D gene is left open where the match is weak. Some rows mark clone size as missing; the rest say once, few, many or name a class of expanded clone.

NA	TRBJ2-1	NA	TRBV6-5	TGTGCCAGCAGTTACTCGGCCTCTTACAATGAGCAGTTCTTC	CASSYSASYNEQFF
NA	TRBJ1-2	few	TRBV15	TGTGCCACCAGCAGGGACGGGATCAGGGGTACCAACTATGGCTACACCTTC	CATSRDGIRGTNYGYTF
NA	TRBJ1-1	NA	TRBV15	TGTGCCACCAGCAGAGTAGCAAGAGCGAACACTGAAGCTTTCTTT	CATSRVARANTEAFF
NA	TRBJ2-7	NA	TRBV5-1	TGCGCCAGCAGTCCTCTGGGGGCGACCGCCACCTACGAGCAGTACTTC	CASSPLGATATYEQYF
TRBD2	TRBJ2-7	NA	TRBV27	TGTGCCAGCAGTTTAGACCTACTAGCGAGTACCTACGAGCAGTACTTC	CASSLDLLASTYEQYF
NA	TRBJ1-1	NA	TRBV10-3	TGTGCCATCAGTGAGTCCACGCCAGGGCTGAACACTGAAGCTTTCTTT	CAISESTPGLNTEAFF
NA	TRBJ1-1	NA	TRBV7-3	TGTGCCAGCAGCCCCAATACTATCATGAACACTGAAGCTTTCTTT	CASSPNTIMNTEAFF
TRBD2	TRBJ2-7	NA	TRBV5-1	TGCGCCAGCAGCTTGGGGGGACTAACGTACGAGCAGTACTTC	CASSLGGLTYEQYF
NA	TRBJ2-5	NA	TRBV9	TGTGCCAGCAGCGTAGATCCTGTTCAAGAGACCCAGTACTTC	CASSVDPVQETQYF
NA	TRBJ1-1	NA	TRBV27	TGTGCCAGCAGTTTCGCGGTTATGAACACTGAAGCTTTCTTT	CASSFAVMNTEAFF
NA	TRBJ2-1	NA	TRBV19	TGTGCCAGTATGAAGGGGGCCTACAATGAGCAGTTCTTC	CASMKGAYNEQFF
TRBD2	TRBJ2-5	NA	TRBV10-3	TGTGCCATCAGTGGAACCCCTAGCGGTTTTCAAGAGACCCAGTACTTC	CAISGTPSGFQETQYF
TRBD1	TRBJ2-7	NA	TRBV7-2	TGTGCCAGCAGCTTAGTAGGGACAGGGGGCCATTACGAGCAGTACTTC	CASSLVGTGGHYEQYF
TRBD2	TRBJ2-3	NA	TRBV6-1	TGTGCCAGCAGTGAGTCGTTAGCGGGAGGGCCTAACACAGATACGCAGTATTTT	CASSESLAGGPNTDTQYF
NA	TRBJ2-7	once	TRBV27	TGTGCCAGCGGATCACCCGGAACTAGTGGTTACGAGCAGTACTTC	CASGSPGTSGYEQYF
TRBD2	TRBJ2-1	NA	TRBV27	TGTGCCAGCAGTTTAGCCCCAACTAGCGGGAGGCGGAATGAGCAGTTCTTC	CASSLAPTSGRRNEQFF
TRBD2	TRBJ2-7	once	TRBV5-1	TGCGCCAGCAGCTTGGGGACTAGATACGAGCAGTACTTC	CASSLGTRYEQYF
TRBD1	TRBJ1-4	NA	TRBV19	TGTGCCAGTAGTCGCCGCCCCAAGGTTTTTCTCCGGGACAGGCCCACAGCAACTAATGAAAAACTGTTTTTT	CASSRRPKVFLRDRPTATNEKLFF
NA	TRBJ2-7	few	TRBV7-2	TGTGCCAGCAGCAAGAACAGGGTCGAGCAGTACTTC	CASSKNRVEQYF
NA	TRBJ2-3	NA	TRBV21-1	TGTGCCAGCAGCAAAGCGAGGCGAAGGAGCACAGATACGCAGTATTTT	CASSKARRRSTDTQYF
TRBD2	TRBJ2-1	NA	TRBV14	TGTGCCAGCAGCCACGATCTTAGCGGGAGCTCCTACAATGAGCAGTTCTTC	CASSHDLSGSSYNEQFF
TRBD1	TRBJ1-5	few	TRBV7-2	TGTGCCAGCAGCTTAGGGACAGGGGGATATCAGCCCCAGCATTTT	CASSLGTGGYQPQHF
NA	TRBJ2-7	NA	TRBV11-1	TGTGCCAGCAGTTTAGAGAGAGGGACTTACTACGAGCAGTACTTC	CASSLERGTYYEQYF
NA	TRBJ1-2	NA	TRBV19	TGTGCCAGTAGTATCTACAGGAATGGCTACACCTTC	CASSIYRNGYTF
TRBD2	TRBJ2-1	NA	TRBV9	TGTGCCAGCAGCGTCCTTAGCGGGATCACTTACAATGAGCAGTTCTTC	CASSVLSGITYNEQFF
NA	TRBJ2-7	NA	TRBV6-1	TGTGCCAGCAGTGAACATTTCGGGCGCGTCGGGACATCCTACGAGCAGTACTTC	CASSEHFGRVGTSYEQYF
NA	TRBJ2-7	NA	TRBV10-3	TGTGCCATCAGTGGGGAGTACGAGCAGTACTTC	CAISGEYEQYF
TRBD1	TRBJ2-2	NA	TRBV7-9	TGTGCCAGCAGCTTCAGGGGGAAGTTCCCCCAAGCGAACACCGGGGAGCTGTTTTTT	CASSFRGKFPQANTGELFF
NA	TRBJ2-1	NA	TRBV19	TGTGCCAGTAGCATTCTGGGCAGTAACAATGAGCAGTTCTTC	CASSILGSNNEQFF
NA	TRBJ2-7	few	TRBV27	TGTGCCAGCAGTGTGACAGGATATGGCGAGCAGTACTTC	CASSVTGYGEQYF
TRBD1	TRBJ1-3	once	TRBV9	TGTGCCAGCAGCTCAAGAGGGACAGGGGTAGGAAACACCATATATTTT	CASSSRGTGVGNTIYF
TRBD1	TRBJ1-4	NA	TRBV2	TGTGCCAGCAGTATGGGACAGGGATTAGAAAAACTGTTTTTT	CASSMGQGLEKLFF
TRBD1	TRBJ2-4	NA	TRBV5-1	TGCGCCAGCAGCTTAGCCGACAGGGTTGCCAAAAACATTCAGTACTTC	CASSLADRVAKNIQYF
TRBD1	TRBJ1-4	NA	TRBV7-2	TGTGCCAGCAGCTTAGGACAGGGGTACGAAAAACTGTTTTTT	CASSLGQGYEKLFF
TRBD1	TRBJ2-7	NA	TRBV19	TGTGCCAGTAGTATATGGGACAGGGGCTACGAGCAGTACTTC	CASSIWDRGYEQYF
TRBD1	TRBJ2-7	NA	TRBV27	TGTGCCAGCGCCCTAGGAACAGGGGGTTTCTACGAGCAGTACTTC	CASALGTGGFYEQYF
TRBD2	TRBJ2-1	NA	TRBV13	TGTGCCAGCAGCTTATGGCGGGAGGGCAATGAGCAGTTCTTC	CASSLWREGNEQFF
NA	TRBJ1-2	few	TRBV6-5	TGTGCCAGCAGTTGGAGAGGATATTATGGCTACACCTTC	CASSWRGYYGYTF
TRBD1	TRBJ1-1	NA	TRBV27	TGTGCCAGCAGTGAAGAAAGGGGGCCCACTGAAGCTTTCTTT	CASSEERGPTEAFF
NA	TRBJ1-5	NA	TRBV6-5	TGTGCCAGCAGTTACTCGAACAGCCGCAATCAGCCCCAGCATTTT	CASSYSNSRNQPQHF
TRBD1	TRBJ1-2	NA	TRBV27	TGTGCCAGCAGTTTAGGGGTACAGGGGGCTTTCGGCTACACCTTC	CASSLGVQGAFGYTF
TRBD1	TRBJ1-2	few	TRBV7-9	TGTTCCAGCAGCTTGACAGGGTTCGGCTACACCTTC	CSSSLTGFGYTF
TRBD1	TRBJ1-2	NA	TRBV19	TGTGCCAAGAAAGAAGAAAGGGCAGGGGGTATCGGCTACACCTTC	CAKKEERAGGIGYTF
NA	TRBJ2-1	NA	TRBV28	TGTGCCAGCAGTTTAGGGGGGTCCGCGCTCTACAATGAGCAGTTCTTC	CASSLGGSALYNEQFF
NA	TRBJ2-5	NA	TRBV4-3	TGCGCCAGCAGCCAAGGCAGGGGATTCCAAGAGACCCAGTACTTC	CASSQGRGFQETQYF
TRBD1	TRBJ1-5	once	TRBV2	TGTGCCAGCAGCCGACAGGGCGATCAGCCCCAGCATTTT	CASSRQGDQPQHF
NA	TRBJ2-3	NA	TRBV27	TGTGCCAGCAGTCCGGCCCCCCGGCGGGGCTACTCGCAGTATTTT	CASSPAPRRGYSQYF
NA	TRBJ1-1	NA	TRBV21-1	TGTGCCAGCAGCAAATGTCATCGGGACAGGTTATCCCGAAAGGCTTTCTTT	CASSKCHRDRLSRKAFF
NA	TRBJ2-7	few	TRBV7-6	TGTGCCAGCAGCGCGACCAGGACAGTTCGGGAGCAGTACTTC	CASSATRTVREQYF
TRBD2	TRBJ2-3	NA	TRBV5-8	TGTGCCAGCAGCTTGAGGACTAGCAGTGTAGATACGCAGTATTTT	CASSLRTSSVDTQYF
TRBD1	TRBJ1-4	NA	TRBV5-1	TGCGCCAGCAGCTTGTGGGCAGGGGGTCTTGAAAAACTGTTTTTT	CASSLWAGGLEKLFF
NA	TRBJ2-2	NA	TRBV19	TGTGCCAGTATGGACAAGAACACCGGGGAGCTGTTTTTT	CASMDKNTGELFF
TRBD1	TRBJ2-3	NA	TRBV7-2	TGTGCCAGCAGCTCCCGGACAGGGTCAAGTGATACGCAGTATTTT	CASSSRTGSSDTQYF
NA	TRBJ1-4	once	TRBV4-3	TGCGCCAGCAGCCAAGTCCAGAGGCTCAATGAAAAACTGTTTTTT	CASSQVQRLNEKLFF
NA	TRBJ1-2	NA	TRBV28	TGTGCCAGCAGTTTTGTCCGGGGGGACTATGGCTACACCTTC	CASSFVRGDYGYTF
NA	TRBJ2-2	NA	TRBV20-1	TGCAGTGCTAGTAGGGGCGGGGAGCTGTTTTTT	CSASRGGELFF
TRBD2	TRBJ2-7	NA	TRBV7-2	TGTGCCAGCAGCGGTTTCGGGGGGAAGGGCGAGCAGTACTTC	CASSGFGGKGEQYF
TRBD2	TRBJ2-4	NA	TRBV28	TGTGCCAGCAGTTTAGGGGGGGGACTAGCCAAAAACATTCAGTACTTC	CASSLGGGLAKNIQYF